This T cell receptor beta chain emerged from a study of cytomegalovirus exposure and HLA in healthy donors. Findings of the study overall: The analysis excluded some indistinguishable V segments, including TRBV6-2 and TRBV6-3.

In the case of this clone: Its target is unknown.

Germline CDR1 is SNHLY and CDR2 is FYNNEI. V was trimmed by 1 base and J by 6 bases, leaving 13 bases between them. The CDR3 has 15 amino acids. This PCR relied on a set of 60 Vbeta primers and 13 Jbeta primers. This table comes from immunoSEQ multiplex PCR, and its TCRdb copy is limited to in-frame clones, with some not included. The sample shows 100,000 to 120,000 clones, around 80% of them seen only once. The rearrangement links TRBV2 to TRBJ1-5, with a weak D call TRBD1 (5 bases). The sequenced sample was PBMCs. This clonotype was obtained from a man between 25 and 39 years old in good health and CMV-seropositive. CDR3 nucleotide sequence: TGTGCCAGCAGTGAAGTCGGCAGGGTAGGTCAGCCCCAGCATTTT. Translating it yields CASSEVGRVGQPQHF.